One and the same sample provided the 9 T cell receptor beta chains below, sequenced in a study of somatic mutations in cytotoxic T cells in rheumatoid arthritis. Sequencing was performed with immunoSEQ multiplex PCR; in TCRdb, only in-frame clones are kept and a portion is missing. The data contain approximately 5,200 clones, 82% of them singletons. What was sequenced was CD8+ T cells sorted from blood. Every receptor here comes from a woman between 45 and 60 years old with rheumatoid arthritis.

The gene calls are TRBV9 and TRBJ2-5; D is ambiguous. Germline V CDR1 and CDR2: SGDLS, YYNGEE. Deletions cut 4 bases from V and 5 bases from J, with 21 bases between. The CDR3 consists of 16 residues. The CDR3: CASSSALEPLGETQYF. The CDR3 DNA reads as TGTGCCAGCAGCAGCGCTCTGGAGCCCCTTGGGGAGACCCAGTACTTC. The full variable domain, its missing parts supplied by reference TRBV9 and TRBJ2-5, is DSGVTQTPKHLITATGQRVTLRCSPRSGDLSVYWYQQSLDQGLQFLIQYYNGEERAKGNILERFSAQQFPDLHSELNLSSLELGDSALYFCASSSALEPLGETQYFGPGTRLLVL.

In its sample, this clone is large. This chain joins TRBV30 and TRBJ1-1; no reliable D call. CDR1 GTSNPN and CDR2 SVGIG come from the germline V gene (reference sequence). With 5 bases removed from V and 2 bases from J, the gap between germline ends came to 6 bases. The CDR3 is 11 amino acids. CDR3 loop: CAWVLNTEAFF. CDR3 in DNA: TGTGCCTGGGTCTTAAACACTGAAGCTTTCTTT.

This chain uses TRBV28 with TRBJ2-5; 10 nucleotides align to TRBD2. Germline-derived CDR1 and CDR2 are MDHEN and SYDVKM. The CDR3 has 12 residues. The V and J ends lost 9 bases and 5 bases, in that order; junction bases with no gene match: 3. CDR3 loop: CASSGGTETQYF. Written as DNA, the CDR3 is TGTGCCAGTAGCGGGGGGACGGAGACCCAGTACTTC.

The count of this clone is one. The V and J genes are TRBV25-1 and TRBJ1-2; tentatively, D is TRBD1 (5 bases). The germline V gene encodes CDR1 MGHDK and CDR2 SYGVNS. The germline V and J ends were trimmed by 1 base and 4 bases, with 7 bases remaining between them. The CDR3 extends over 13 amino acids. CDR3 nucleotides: TGTGCCAGCAGTGAATGGGGGGGCTATGGCTACACCTTC. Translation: CASSEWGGYGYTF.

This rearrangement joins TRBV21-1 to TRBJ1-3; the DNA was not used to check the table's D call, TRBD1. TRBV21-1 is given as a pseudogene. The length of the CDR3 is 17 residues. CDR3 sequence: CASSKAFEQSSGNTIYF. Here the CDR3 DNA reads TGTGCCAGCAGCAAAGCGTTTGAACAGAGCTCTGGAAACACCATATATTTT.

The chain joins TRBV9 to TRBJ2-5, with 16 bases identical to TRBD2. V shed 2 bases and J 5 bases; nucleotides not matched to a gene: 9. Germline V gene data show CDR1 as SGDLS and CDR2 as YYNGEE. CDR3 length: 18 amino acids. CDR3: CASSVSGLAGGPQETQYF. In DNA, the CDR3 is TGTGCCAGCAGCGTGTCGGGACTAGCGGGAGGGCCCCAGGAGACCCAGTACTTC.

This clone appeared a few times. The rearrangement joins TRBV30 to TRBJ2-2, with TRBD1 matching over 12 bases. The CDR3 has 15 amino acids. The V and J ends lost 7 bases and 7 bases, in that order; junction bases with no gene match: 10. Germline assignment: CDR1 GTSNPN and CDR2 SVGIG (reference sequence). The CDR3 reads CASPLGQGAHGELFF. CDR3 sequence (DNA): TGTGCCTCGCCGCTGGGACAGGGGGCGCACGGGGAGCTGTTTTTT.

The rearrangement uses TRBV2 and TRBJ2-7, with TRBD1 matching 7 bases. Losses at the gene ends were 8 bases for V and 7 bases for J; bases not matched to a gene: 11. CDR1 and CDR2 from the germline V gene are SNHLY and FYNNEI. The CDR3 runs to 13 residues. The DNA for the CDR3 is TGTGCCAGCCCCCGGGACAGCGGAACGGAGCAGTACTTC. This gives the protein CASPRDSGTEQYF.

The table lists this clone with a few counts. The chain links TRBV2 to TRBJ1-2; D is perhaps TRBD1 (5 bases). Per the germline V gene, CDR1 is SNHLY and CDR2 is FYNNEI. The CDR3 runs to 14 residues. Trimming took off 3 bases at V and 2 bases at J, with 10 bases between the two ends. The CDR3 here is CASSDGASNYGYTF. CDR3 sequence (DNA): TGTGCCAGCAGTGATGGGGCCTCCAACTATGGCTACACCTTC.